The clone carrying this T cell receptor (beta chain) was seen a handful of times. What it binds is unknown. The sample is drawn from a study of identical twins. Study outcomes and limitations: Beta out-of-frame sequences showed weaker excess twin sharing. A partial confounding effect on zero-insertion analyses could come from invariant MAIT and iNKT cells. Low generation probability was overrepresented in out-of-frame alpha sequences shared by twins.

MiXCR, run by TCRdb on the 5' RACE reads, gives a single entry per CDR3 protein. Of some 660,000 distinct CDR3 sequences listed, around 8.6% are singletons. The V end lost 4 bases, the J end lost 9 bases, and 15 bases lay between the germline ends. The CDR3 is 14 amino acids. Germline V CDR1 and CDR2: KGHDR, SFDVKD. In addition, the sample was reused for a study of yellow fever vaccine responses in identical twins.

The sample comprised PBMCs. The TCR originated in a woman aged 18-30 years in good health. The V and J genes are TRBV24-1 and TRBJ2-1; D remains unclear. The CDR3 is CATSDEGMNGEQFF. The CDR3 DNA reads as TGTGCCACCAGTGACGAAGGAATGAACGGTGAGCAGTTCTTC.